This T cell receptor (delta chain) was obtained from a study of γδ T cells in repeated Plasmodium falciparum infection. Study results and caveats: Repeated controlled infections reportedly drove waves of new clonotype selection in Vdelta2-negative, mostly Vdelta1+, gammadelta repertoires. Malian children's Vdelta2-negative repertoires appeared more expanded and less diverse than Australians'. One small rural Malian village, predominantly a single ethnic group, supplied the cohort.

This CDR3 is built from 19 residues. The germline CDR1 and CDR2 sequences are TSWWSYY and QGS. Gammadelta T cells were flow-sorted from PBMC into Vgamma9/Vdelta2+ and Vdelta2-negative populations for bulk analysis. In the case of this clone: Its antigen is not known. This sequence is one base from a far larger clone and is likely a read error. Within the sample, other DNA sequences also encode this same CDR3.

Sequencing covered both gamma and delta TCR chains per sample. TCRdb re-called the multiplex PCR reads via CATT. The table lists about 89,000 delta-chain clones, approximately 1.4% of them singletons. The source of this sequence is a pool of human donors (malaria-infected and uninfected, not separated). The chain couples TRDV1 to TRDJ1, with D possibly being TRDD2 or TRDD3 (5 bases each). In the absence of a J gene in TCRdb, the DNA was matched to germline to assign it here. Sequenced input: gamma-delta T cells from blood. For the CDR3, the DNA is TGCGCTCTTGGGGAACGGGTGTATTCGTTCACCTTCTACACCGATAAACTCATCTTT. This codes for CALGERVYSFTFYTDKLIF.